The 13 T cell receptor beta chains presented below share a single source sample, sequenced in a study of CD8+CD57+ T cells in acquired aplastic anemia. TCR beta VDJ and CDR3 were profiled, and genomic DNA was the template. TCRdb redid the calling of the reads with MiXCR, one entry per CDR3 protein. The repertoire holds under 200,000 distinct CDR3 sequences, with around 40% as singletons. The sample consisted of sorted CD4+, CD8+, or CD8+CD57+ T cells (not recorded which) from PBMCs. These receptor sequences come from a human donor in good health.

The gene calls are TRBV25-1 and TRBJ2-1; a possible D gene is TRBD2 (5 bases). V was shortened by 11 bases and J by 7 bases, with 24 bases between the two germline ends. Germline loops: CDR1 MGHDK, CDR2 SYGVNS. The CDR3 sequence is 15 residues long. The CDR3 spells CAGLESGGRSNEQFF. The CDR3 bases are TGTGCCGGGCTTGAGTCCGGAGGTAGGTCGAATGAGCAGTTCTTC.

Points on this clonotype: A much larger clone differs by one base, so this may be a read error. Given the absence of the conserved phenylalanine or tryptophan at the CDR3 end, a read error is likely. V is TRBV6-1 and J is TRBJ2-7, with D perhaps matching TRBD1 (6 bases). The CDR3 spans 16 residues. Germline V gives CDR1 MNHNS, CDR2 SASEGT. Trimming took 6 bases from V and 5 from J, leaving 23 bases between them. The CDR3 reads CASSLRATGSRDEQYL. CDR3 DNA sequence: TGTGCCAGCAGCCTACGAGCCACAGGGAGCAGGGACGAGCAGTACCTC.

On this clonotype itself: Its ends do not fully match the called genes, so a read error is possible. The chain is built from TRBV4-2 and TRBJ1-5; the D is unclear. The CDR3 runs to 14 residues. Germline V gene data show CDR1 as LGHNA and CDR2 as YNFKEQ. This CDR3 is CASSQDLMNQPRHF. The CDR3 bases are TGTGCCAGCAGCCAAGATCTGATGAATCAGCCCCGGCATTTT.

A few counts support this clonotype. The rearrangement uses TRBV2 and TRBJ1-2; no definite D call. Trimming cost V 4 bases and J 4 bases, with 10 bases left between them. Germline CDR1 reads SNHLY; CDR2 reads FYNNEI. This CDR3 has 13 amino acids. The CDR3 is CASSGVGTYGYTF. CDR3 nucleotides: TGTGCCAGCAGTGGGGTGGGTACCTATGGCTACACCTTC.

This clonotype came up once. The V and J genes are TRBV7-2 and TRBJ2-7; tentative D call: TRBD2 (5 bases). Per the germline V gene, CDR1 is SGHTA and CDR2 is FQGNSA. Deletions cut 1 base from V and 7 bases from J, with 14 bases between. The CDR3 is made up of 14 amino acids. The CDR3 coding sequence is TGTGCCAGCAGCTTAGATGGTACGGGAAGGGAGCAGTACTTC. It translates to CASSLDGTGREQYF.

V is TRBV20-1 and J is TRBJ2-1; TRBD1 aligns across 9 bases. J gave up 10 bases and V 6 bases, and 7 bases lay outside the gene matches. The germline gives CDR1 DFQATT, CDR2 SNEGSKA (reference sequence). The CDR3 consists of 12 residues. CDR3 region: CSARGQGHEQFF. The CDR3 DNA is TGCAGTGCGAGGGGACAGGGCCACGAGCAGTTCTTC.

This clonotype was recorded at least ten times. The V gene is TRBV2, the J gene TRBJ2-1, with TRBD2 identical over 8 bases. CDR3 length equals 13 residues. Looked up from germline, CDR1 is SNHLY and CDR2 is FYNNEI. The CDR3 DNA follows: TGTGCGAGGGGGGTAGCGGGAACCAATGAGCAGTTCTTC. It is translated as CARGVAGTNEQFF. The variable domain in full, completed from reference TRBV2 and TRBJ2-1, reads EPEVTQTPSHQVTQMGQEVILRCVPISNHLYFYWYRQILGQKVEFLVSFYNNEISEKSEIFDDQFSVERPDGSNFTLKIRSTKLEDSAMYFCARGVAGTNEQFFGPGTRLTVL.

This clonotype showed up many times. The rearrangement joins TRBV5-1 to TRBJ1-4; D call uncertain. V was cut by 0 bases and J by 4 bases, with 7 bases left in between. The CDR3 has 14 residues. Germline CDR1 SGHRS, CDR2 YFSETQ. This CDR3 reads CASSLAADNEKLFF. CDR3 DNA: TGCGCCAGCAGCTTGGCGGCAGATAATGAAAAACTGTTTTTT.

Only one count was recorded for this clonotype. The CDR3 here is CSGLAGRETQYF. CDR3 sequence (DNA): TGCAGCGGACTAGCGGGACGAGAGACCCAGTACTTC. The V gene is TRBV29-1, the J gene TRBJ2-5; TRBD2 aligns across 11 bases. CDR1 SQVTM and CDR2 ANQGSEA come from the germline V gene. This CDR3 has 12 residues. V trimming: 7 bases; J trimming: 4 bases; junction bases outside the gene matches: 2. Together with reference TRBV29-1 and TRBJ2-5, the CDR3 gives the full variable domain: SAVISQKPSRDICQRGTSLTIQCQVDSQVTMMFWYRQQPGQSLTLIATANQGSEATYESGFVIDKFPISRPNLTFSTLTVSNMSPEDSSIYLCSGLAGRETQYFGPGTRLLVL.

In its sample, this clonotype was seen many times. This sequence joins TRBV6-5 and TRBJ2-7, with 11 positions matching TRBD2. This CDR3 has 17 residues. The germline V gene encodes CDR1 MNHEY and CDR2 SVGAGI. Losses at the gene ends were 2 bases for V and 1 base for J; bases not matched to a gene: 7. The CDR3 protein is CASSYAWGTSGSYEQYF. Here the CDR3 DNA reads TGTGCCAGCAGTTACGCCTGGGGGACTAGCGGTTCCTACGAGCAGTACTTC.

The J gene is TRBJ2-1, the V gene TRBV11-1, with D possibly TRBD2 on 8 matching bases. The V end was cut by 3 bases, the J end by 7 bases, with 25 bases between. Germline V gene data show CDR1 as SGHAT and CDR2 as FQDESV (reference sequence). The CDR3 loop spans 18 amino acids. This CDR3 reads CASSLWGLGGVRQNEQFF. In DNA, the CDR3 is TGTGCCAGCAGCTTGTGGGGACTAGGGGGCGTGAGGCAGAATGAGCAGTTCTTC.

This clonotype was detected ten times or more. Written as DNA, the CDR3 is TGTGCCGGAAAAGCGGGAGGTGATACCGGGGAGCTGTTTTTT. Its translation is CAGKAGGDTGELFF. V is TRBV12-3 or TRBV12-4 and J is TRBJ2-2, with TRBD2 identical over 9 bases. The CDR3 has 14 residues. V trimming: 11 bases; J trimming: 5 bases; junction bases outside the gene matches: 9.

This chain links TRBV7-8 with TRBJ1-5; TRBD1 matches at 7 bases. CDR1 is SGHVS and CDR2 is FQNEAQ in the germline V gene. The length of the CDR3 is 14 residues. V dropped 5 bases and J dropped 6; count of bases not matched to a gene: 7. CDR3 DNA sequence: TGTGCCAGCAGCAAGGGGGCGCTCGGTCAGCCCCAGCATTTT. Residues: CASSKGALGQPQHF.